This T cell receptor beta chain was captured in a study of cytomegalovirus exposure and HLA in healthy donors. Study results and caveats: Later examination showed HLA-associated TCR beta chains had greater clonal expansion than equally common others.

As concerns this clone: The antigen is undetermined.

The CDR3 is 16 residues long. Trimming removed 4 bases from V and 1 base from J, with 17 bases in between. The germline gives CDR1 SGHTA, CDR2 FQGNSA. Primers included in the PCR were 60 Vbeta and 13 Jbeta primers. Sequencing used immunoSEQ multiplex PCR; TCRdb keeps in-frame clones, though not all of them. The repertoire includes about 150,000 clones, roughly a tenth of them detected once, and about 2% sits in the top ten. The J gene is TRBJ2-7, the V gene TRBV7-2; maybe TRBD1 (5 bases). The sample was PBMCs. The receptor comes from a male donor in good health and CMV-seronegative. Here the CDR3 DNA reads TGTGCCAGCAGCTCCTTAGACAGCCAATATTCCTACGAGCAGTACTTC. The encoded protein is CASSSLDSQYSYEQYF.